The clone carrying this T cell receptor (beta chain) has a single count. Its antigen is not identified. The data were produced by immunoSEQ multiplex PCR, yet TCRdb's version contains in-frame clones alone and is incomplete. Here the sample spans approximately 40,000 clones, roughly 84% being singletons. Samples were taken at baseline and on day 1 of cycles 4 and 7. The sample comes from a study of OX40 agonist ivuxolimab in advanced cancers. Study-level points and caveats: At doses 0.1 to 3.0 mg/kg, CD4+ and CD8+ clones expanded. CD4+ T cells averaged fewer expanded clones than CD8+ T cells. Some nonresponders additionally presented with little normalized T-cell clonal expansion.

CDR1 is ENHRY, CDR2 SYGVKD, per germline. V trimming: 6 bases; J trimming: 3 bases; junction bases outside the gene matches: 3. The CDR3 length is 14 residues. This TCR was sampled from an adult with an advanced solid tumor such as melanoma, head and neck, liver or kidney cancer. The rearrangement links TRBV10-3 to TRBJ2-1; 9 nucleotides line up with TRBD1. Specimen: CD4+ or CD8+ T cells sorted from blood, collected in a trial of the OX40 agonist ivuxolimab. As DNA, the CDR3 is TGTGCCATCAGGGACAGGGGTAACTACAATGAGCAGTTCTTC. Protein sequence: CAIRDRGNYNEQFF.